These 9 T cell receptor beta chains were sequenced from one sample in a study of tumor-infiltrating lymphocytes in primary liver carcinoma. Researchers drew blood RNA from unsorted whole blood and extracted germline DNA as well. Making TCR beta cDNA involved roughly 0.55 ug total RNA and a constant-region primer. Libraries covering TCR beta were generated through three nested multiplex PCR rounds (using a slightly modified ARM-PCR). The study ran its first two PCR rounds for around 10 cycles each, using TRBV1-TRBV30 forward primers and a C-beta reverse primer. TCRdb re-called the multiplex PCR reads with MiXCR, one entry per CDR3 protein. The table lists 150,000 to 200,000 distinct CDR3 sequences, about 55% of them singletons. What was sequenced was peripheral blood. Source of these receptors: a man aged 40-49 years with primary liver carcinoma and hepatitis B virus infection.

This clonotype was recorded many times. V usage is TRBV4-1 and J usage is TRBJ2-7; 9 nucleotides align to TRBD2. V lost 0 bases and J lost 4; bases outside the gene matches: 10. This CDR3 has 17 amino acids. CDR1 is MGHRA and CDR2 is YSYEKL in the germline V gene. CDR3 in amino acids: CASSQDRASGVRYEQYF. The CDR3 DNA follows: TGCGCCAGCAGCCAAGATAGGGCTAGCGGGGTGAGGTACGAGCAGTACTTC.

This clonotype appeared a single time. One junction end disagrees with the germline gene, perhaps due to a read error. The chain couples TRBV7-9 to TRBJ1-4; tentative D call: TRBD1 (5 bases). Per the germline V gene, CDR1 is SEHNR and CDR2 is FQNEAQ (reference sequence). This CDR3 has 14 residues. CDR3 in amino acids: CASSDQGSNEKPFF. As DNA, the CDR3 is TGTGCCAGCAGCGATCAGGGCTCTAATGAAAAACCGTTTTTT.

The chain links TRBV10-3 to TRBJ2-7; TRBD1 might be the D (7 bases). The germline CDR1 and CDR2 sequences are ENHRY and SYGVKD. Trimming took 6 bases from V and 11 from J, leaving 17 bases between them. The CDR3 covers 12 residues. The CDR3 here is CAISQPDREEYF. The CDR3 coding sequence is TGTGCCATCAGCCAACCCGACAGGGAGGAGTACTTC.

For this clonotype: A read error is possible here, since a much larger clone lies one base away. The V gene is TRBV11-2, the J gene TRBJ2-7; D may be TRBD1 (5 bases). Trimming took off 5 bases at V and 4 bases at J, with 21 bases between the two ends. There are 16 residues in the CDR3. The V gene's germline CDR1 is SGHAT and CDR2 FQNNGV. The CDR3 reads CASSPWGSSNFYEQYF. CDR3 sequence (DNA): TGTGCCAGCAGCCCCTGGGGCTCCTCCAATTTTTACGAGCAGTACTTC.

The chain is built from TRBV7-9 and TRBJ2-6; D is uncertain. This CDR3 is 16 amino acids long. Germline CDR1 and CDR2: SEHNR and FQNEAQ (reference sequence). Trimming stripped 5 bases from V and 0 bases from J, with 11 bases between. The CDR3 protein is CASSPGFSSGANVLTF. CDR3 bases: TGTGCCAGCAGCCCCGGGTTCAGCTCTGGGGCCAACGTCCTGACTTTC.

This chain joins TRBV28 and TRBJ2-1; D might be TRBD2 (6 bases). The V end lost 7 bases, the J end lost 12 bases, and 22 bases lay between the germline ends. The CDR3 sequence is 14 residues long. Per the germline V gene, CDR1 is MDHEN and CDR2 is SYDVKM. The CDR3 DNA follows: TGTGCCAGCACCTTGGGGGGTGCGCCGGGGGTGCAGTTCTTC. It yields the protein CASTLGGAPGVQFF.

The rearrangement joins TRBV4-2 to TRBJ2-1; D remains unclear. V was trimmed by 0 bases and J by 8 bases, leaving 14 bases between them. The CDR3 length is 15 residues. Germline lookup yields CDR1 LGHNA and CDR2 YNFKEQ. CDR3 bases: TGTGCCAGCAGCCAAGATCGAAATAGCCGCGATGAGCAGTTCTTC. Encoded protein: CASSQDRNSRDEQFF.

A single count supports this clonotype. J is TRBJ1-1 and V is TRBV12-3 or TRBV12-4; 7 positions agree with TRBD1. This CDR3 has 14 amino acids. V lost 5 bases and J lost 2; bases outside the gene matches: 5. CDR3 nucleotide sequence: TGTGCCAGCAGTAACAGGGGCTATAACACTGAAGCTTTCTTT. It translates to CASSNRGYNTEAFF.

This clonotype was observed a few times. The CDR3: CASSFAVPIGTQYF. The CDR3 nucleotides are TGTGCCAGCAGTTTTGCAGTGCCCATCGGGACCCAGTACTTC. The chain links TRBV12-3 or TRBV12-4 to TRBJ2-5; D call uncertain. This CDR3 is 14 amino acids long. Between the trimmed V and J ends, which lost 3 bases and 7 bases, there was a span of 15 bases.